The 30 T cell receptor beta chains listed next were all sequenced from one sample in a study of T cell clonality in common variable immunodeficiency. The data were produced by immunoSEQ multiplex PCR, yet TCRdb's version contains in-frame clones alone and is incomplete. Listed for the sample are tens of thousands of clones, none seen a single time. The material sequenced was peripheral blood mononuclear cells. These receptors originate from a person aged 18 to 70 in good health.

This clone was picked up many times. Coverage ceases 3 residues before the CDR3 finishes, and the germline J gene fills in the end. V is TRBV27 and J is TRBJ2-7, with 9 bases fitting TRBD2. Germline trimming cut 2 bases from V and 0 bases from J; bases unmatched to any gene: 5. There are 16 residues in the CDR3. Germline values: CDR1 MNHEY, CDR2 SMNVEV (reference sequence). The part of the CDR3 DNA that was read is TGTGCCAGCAGTTTAAGGGGACTAGCAAGCTCCTACGAG. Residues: CASSLRGLASSYE. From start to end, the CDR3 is CASSLRGLASSYEQYF.

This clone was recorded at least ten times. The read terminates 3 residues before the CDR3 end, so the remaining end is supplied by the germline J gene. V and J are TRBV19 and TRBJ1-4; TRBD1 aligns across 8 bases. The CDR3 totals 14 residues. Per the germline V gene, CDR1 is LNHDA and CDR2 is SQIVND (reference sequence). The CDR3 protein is CASSTPILTGELFF. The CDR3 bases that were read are TGTGCCAGTAGTACCCCTATTCTGACAGGGGAA.

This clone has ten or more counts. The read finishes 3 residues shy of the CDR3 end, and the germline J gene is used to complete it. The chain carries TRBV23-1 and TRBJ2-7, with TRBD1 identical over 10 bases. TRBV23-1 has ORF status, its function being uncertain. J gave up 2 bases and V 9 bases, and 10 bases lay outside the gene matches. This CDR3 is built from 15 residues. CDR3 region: CARPPPGQGPYEQYF. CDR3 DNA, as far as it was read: TGCGCCAGACCCCCGCCGGGACAGGGGCCCTACGAG.

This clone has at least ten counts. Partial CDR3 DNA: TGTGCCAGCAGCTTAAGGGAGACTAGCAGCAATGAG. This codes for CASSLRETSSNE. The CDR3, in full, reads CASSLRETSSNEQFF. The genes are TRBV11-3 and TRBJ2-1; TRBD2 agrees at 7 bases. From the germline J gene comes the end of the CDR3, since the read stops 3 residues before it. The CDR3 spans 15 residues. V was pared by 2 bases and J by 6 bases, with 7 bases of the junction left unmatched. Germline assignment: CDR1 SGHNT and CDR2 YENEEA.

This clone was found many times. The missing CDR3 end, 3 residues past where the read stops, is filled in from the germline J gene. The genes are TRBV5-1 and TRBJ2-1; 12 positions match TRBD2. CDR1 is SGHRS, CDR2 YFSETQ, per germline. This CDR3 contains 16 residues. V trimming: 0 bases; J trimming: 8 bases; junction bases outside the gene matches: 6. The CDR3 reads CASSLEPSGGAYEQFF. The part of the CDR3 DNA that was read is TGCGCCAGCAGCTTGGAGCCTAGCGGGGGGGCCTATGAG.

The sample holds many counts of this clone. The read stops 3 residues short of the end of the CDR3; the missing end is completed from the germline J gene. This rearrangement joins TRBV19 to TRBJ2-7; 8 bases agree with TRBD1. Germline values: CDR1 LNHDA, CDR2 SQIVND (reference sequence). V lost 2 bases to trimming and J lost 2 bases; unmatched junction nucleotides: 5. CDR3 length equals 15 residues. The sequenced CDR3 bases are TGTGCCAGTAGTATACAAACGGGACAGGCCTACGAG. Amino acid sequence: CASSIQTGQAYE. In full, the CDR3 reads CASSIQTGQAYEQYF.

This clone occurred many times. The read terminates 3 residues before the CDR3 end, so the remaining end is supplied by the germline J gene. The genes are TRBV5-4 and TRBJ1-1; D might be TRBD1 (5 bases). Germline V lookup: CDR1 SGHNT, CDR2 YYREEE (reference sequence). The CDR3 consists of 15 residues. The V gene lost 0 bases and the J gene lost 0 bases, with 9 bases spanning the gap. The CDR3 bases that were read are TGTGCCAGCAGCTTGGACGCAGGGATGAACACTGAA. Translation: CASSLDAGMNTE. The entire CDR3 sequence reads CASSLDAGMNTEAFF.

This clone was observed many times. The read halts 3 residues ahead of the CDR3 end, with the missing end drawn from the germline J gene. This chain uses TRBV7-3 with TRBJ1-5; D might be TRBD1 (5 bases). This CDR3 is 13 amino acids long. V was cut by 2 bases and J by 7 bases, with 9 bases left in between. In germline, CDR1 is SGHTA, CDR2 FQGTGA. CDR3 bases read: TGTGCCAGCAGCTTAGGACAAGGGCAGCCC. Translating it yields CASSLGQGQP. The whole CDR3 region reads CASSLGQGQPQHF.

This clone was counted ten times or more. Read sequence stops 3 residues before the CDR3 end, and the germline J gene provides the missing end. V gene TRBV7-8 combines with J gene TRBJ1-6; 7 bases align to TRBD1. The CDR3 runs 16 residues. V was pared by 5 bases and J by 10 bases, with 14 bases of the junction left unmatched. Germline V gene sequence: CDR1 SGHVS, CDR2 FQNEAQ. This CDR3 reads CASSQGHQGVQSPLHF. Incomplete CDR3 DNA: TGTGCCAGCAGCCAGGGTCATCAGGGGGTCCAATCACCC.

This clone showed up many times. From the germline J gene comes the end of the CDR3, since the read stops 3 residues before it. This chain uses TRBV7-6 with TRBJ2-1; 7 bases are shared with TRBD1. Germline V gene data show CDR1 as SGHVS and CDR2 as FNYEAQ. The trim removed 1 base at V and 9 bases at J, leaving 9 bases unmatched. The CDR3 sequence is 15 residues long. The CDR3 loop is CASSLEGSGGVEQFF. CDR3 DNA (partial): TGTGCCAGCAGCTTAGAAGGCTCAGGGGGAGTTGAG. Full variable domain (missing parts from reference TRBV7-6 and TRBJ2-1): GAGVSQSPRYKVTKRGQDVALRCDPISGHVSLYWYRQALGQGPEFLTYFNYEAQQDKSGLPNDRFSAERPEGSISTLTIQRTEQRDSAMYRCASSLEGSGGVEQFFGPGTRLTVL.

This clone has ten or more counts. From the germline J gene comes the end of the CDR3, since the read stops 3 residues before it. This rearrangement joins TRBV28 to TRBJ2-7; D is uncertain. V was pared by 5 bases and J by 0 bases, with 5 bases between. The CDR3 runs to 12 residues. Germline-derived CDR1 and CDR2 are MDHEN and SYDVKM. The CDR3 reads CASSLSSYEQYF. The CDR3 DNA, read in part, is TGTGCCAGCAGTCTCAGCTCCTACGAG.

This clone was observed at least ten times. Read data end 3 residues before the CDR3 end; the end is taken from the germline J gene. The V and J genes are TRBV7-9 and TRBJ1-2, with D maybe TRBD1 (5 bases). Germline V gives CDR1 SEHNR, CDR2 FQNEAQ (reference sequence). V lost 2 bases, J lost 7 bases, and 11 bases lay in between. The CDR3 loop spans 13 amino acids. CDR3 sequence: CASSLYQGGGYTF. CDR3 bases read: TGTGCCAGCAGCTTATATCAGGGAGGTGGC.

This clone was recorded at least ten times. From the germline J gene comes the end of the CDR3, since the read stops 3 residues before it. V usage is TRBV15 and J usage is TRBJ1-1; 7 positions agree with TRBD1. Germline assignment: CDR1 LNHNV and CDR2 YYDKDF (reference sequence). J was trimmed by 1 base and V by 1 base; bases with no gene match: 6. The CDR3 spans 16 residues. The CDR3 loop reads CATSRARGQPNTEAFF. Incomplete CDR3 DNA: TGTGCCACCAGCAGAGCGAGGGGGCAGCCGAACACTGAA.

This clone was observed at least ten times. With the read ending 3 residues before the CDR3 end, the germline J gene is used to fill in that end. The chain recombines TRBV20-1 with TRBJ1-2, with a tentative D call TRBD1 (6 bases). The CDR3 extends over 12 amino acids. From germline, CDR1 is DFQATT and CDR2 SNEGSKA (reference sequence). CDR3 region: CSATDRFQGYTF. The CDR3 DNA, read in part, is TGCAGTGCTACTGACAGGTTCCAAGGC.

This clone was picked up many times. The CDR3 DNA, read in part, is TGTGCCACCCTTTTGATGGCAGCGGGATACAATGAG. Translating gives CATLLMAAGYNE. The whole CDR3 protein reads CATLLMAAGYNEQFF. This chain uses TRBV6-2 or TRBV6-3 with TRBJ2-1; 7 bases match TRBD2. Coverage ceases 3 residues before the CDR3 finishes, and the germline J gene fills in the end. The length of the CDR3 is 15 residues. J lost 4 bases, V lost 10 bases, and 13 bases had no gene match. Germline V gene data show CDR1 as MNHEY and CDR2 as SVGEGT.

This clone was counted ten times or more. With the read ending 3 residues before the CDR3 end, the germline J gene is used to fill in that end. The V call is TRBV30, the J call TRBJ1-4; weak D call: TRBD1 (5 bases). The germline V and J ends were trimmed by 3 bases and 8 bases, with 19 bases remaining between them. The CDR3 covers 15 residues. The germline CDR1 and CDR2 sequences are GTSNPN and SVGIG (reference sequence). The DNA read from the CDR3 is TGTGCCTGGAGCGCCCAGGGTTTAAGCGGGGAAAAA. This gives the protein CAWSAQGLSGEK. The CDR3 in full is CAWSAQGLSGEKLFF.

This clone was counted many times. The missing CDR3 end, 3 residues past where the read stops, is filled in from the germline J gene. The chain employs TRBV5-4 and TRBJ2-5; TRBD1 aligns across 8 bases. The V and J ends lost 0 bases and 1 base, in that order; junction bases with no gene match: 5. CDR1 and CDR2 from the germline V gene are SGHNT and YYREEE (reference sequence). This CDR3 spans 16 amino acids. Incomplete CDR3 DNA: TGTGCCAGCAGCTTGGGGACAGGGCGGAGCCAAGAGACC. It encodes CASSLGTGRSQET. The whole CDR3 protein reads CASSLGTGRSQETQYF.

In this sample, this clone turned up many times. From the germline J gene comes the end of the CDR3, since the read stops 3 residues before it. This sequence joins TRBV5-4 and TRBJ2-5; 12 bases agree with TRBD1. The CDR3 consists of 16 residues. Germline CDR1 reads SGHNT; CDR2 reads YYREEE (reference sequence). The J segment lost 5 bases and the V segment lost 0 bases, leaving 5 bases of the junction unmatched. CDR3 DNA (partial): TGTGCCAGCAGCTTGGGGGGACAGGGGGCGGGGGAGACC. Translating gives CASSLGGQGAGET. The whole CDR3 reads CASSLGGQGAGETQYF.

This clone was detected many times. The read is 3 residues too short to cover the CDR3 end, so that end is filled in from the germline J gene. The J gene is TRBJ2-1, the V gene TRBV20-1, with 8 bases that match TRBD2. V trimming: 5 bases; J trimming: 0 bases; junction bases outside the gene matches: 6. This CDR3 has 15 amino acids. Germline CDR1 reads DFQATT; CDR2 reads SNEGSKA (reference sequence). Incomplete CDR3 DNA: TGCAGTGCTCTACTAGCGGAGGGCTCCTACAATGAG. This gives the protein CSALLAEGSYNE. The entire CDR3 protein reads CSALLAEGSYNEQFF.

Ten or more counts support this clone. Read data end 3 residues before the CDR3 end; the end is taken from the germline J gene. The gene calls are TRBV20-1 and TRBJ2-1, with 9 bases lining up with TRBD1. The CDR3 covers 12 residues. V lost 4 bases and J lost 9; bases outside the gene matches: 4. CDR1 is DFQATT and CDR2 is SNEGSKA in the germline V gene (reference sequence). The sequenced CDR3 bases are TGCAGTGCTACCGACAGGGGGAGTGAG. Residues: CSATDRGSE. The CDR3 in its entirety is CSATDRGSEQFF.

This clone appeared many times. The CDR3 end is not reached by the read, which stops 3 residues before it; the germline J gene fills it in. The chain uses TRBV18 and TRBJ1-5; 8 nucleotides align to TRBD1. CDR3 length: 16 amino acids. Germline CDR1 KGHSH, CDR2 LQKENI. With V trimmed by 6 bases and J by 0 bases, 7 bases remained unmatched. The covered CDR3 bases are TGTGCCAGCTCTGTGACAGGGGCTGGTAGCAATCAGCCC. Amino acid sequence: CASSVTGAGSNQP. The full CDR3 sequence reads CASSVTGAGSNQPQHF.

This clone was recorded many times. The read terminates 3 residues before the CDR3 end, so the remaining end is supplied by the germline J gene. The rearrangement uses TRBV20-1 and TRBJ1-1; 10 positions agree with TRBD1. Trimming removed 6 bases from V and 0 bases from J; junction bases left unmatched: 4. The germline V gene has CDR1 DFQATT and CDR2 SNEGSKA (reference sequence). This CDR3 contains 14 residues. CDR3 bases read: TGCAGTGCAAAGACAGGGGGCGTGAACACTGAA. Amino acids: CSAKTGGVNTE. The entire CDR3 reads CSAKTGGVNTEAFF.

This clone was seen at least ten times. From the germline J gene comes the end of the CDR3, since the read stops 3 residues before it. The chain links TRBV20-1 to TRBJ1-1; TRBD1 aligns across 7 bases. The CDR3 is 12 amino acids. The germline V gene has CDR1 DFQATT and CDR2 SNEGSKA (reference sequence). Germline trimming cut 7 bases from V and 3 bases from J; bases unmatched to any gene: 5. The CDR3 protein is CSVGDRDTEAFF. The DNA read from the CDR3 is TGCAGTGTCGGTGACAGGGACACTGAA.

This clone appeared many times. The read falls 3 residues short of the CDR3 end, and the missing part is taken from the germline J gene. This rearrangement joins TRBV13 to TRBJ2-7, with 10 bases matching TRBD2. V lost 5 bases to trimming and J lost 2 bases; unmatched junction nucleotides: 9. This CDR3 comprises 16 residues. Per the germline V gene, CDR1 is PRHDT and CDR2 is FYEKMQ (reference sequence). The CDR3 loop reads CASSRIAGGSPYEQYF. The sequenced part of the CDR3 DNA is TGTGCCAGCAGCCGTATAGCGGGAGGCTCCCCCTACGAG.

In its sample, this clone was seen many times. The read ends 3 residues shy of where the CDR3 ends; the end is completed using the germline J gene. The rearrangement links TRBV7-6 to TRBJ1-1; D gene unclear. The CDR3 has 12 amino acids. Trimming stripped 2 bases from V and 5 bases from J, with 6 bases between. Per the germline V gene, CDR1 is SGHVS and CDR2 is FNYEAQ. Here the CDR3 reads CASSLTGTEAFF. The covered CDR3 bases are TGTGCCAGCAGCTTAACGGGTACTGAA.

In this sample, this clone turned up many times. The covered CDR3 bases are TGCAGCGTTGAACTAGCGGGAGACGGCACCGGGGAG. Its protein product is CSVELAGDGTGE. The whole CDR3 is CSVELAGDGTGELFF. V is TRBV29-1 and J is TRBJ2-2; 10 bases map to TRBD2. The CDR3 extends 3 residues past the end of the read, so its final part is completed from the germline J gene. Germline V CDR1 and CDR2: SQVTM, ANQGSEA. CDR3 length equals 15 residues. The ends lost 2 bases at V and 4 bases at J; junction bases unmatched: 4.

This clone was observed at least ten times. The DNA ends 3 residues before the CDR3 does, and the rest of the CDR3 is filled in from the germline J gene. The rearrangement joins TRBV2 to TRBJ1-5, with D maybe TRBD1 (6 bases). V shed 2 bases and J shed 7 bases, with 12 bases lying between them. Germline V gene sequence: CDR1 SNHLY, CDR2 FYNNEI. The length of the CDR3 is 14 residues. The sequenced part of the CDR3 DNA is TGTGCCAGCAGTGAACGGGACAAGATCCAGCCC. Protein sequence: CASSERDKIQP. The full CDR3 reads CASSERDKIQPQHF.

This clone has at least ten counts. CDR3 DNA, as far as it was read: TGCAGTGCTAGGTACCCTCTAGCGGGAGGCACAGATACG. Its protein is CSARYPLAGGTDT. Given in full, the CDR3 is CSARYPLAGGTDTQYF. The chain combines TRBV20-1 with TRBJ2-3; 10 nucleotides agree with TRBD2. The read halts 3 residues ahead of the CDR3 end, with the missing end drawn from the germline J gene. Per the germline V gene, CDR1 is DFQATT and CDR2 is SNEGSKA (reference sequence). The V and J ends lost 3 bases and 1 base, in that order; junction bases with no gene match: 7. The CDR3 is 16 residues long.

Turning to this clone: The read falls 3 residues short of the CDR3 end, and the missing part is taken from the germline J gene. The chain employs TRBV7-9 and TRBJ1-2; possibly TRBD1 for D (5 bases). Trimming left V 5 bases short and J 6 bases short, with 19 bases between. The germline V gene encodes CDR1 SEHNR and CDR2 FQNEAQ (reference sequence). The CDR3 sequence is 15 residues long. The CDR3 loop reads CASSPGAGDGDGYTF. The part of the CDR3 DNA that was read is TGTGCCAGCAGCCCTGGGGCGGGGGACGGAGATGGC.

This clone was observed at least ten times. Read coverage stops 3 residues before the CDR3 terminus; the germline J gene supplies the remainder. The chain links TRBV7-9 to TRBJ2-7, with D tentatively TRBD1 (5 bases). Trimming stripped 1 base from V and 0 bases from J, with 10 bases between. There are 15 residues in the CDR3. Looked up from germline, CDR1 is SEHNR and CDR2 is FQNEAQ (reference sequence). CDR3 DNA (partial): TGTGCCAGCAGCTTAGGCCCCCAGGGCTCCTACGAG. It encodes CASSLGPQGSYE. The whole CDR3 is CASSLGPQGSYEQYF.